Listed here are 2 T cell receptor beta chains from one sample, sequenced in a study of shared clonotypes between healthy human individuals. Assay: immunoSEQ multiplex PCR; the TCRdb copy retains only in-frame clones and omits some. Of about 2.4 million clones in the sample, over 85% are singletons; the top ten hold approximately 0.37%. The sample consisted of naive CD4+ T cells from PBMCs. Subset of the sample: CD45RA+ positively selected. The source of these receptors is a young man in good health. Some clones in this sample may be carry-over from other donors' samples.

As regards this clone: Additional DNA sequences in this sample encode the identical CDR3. CDR3 DNA sequence: TGTGCCAGCTCACCATTAGATAGCAATCAGCCCCAGCATTTT. Amino acid sequence: CASSPLDSNQPQHF. V usage is TRBV18 and J usage is TRBJ1-5; unclear D gene. Trimming stripped 2 bases from V and 0 bases from J, with 5 bases between. The CDR3 covers 14 residues. Germline CDR1 reads KGHSH; CDR2 reads LQKENI.

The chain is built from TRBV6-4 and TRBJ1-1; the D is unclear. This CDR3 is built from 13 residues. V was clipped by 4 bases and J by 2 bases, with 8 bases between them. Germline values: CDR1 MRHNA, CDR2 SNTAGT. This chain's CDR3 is CASSAEANTEAFF. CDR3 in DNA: TGTGCCAGCAGTGCTGAAGCTAACACTGAAGCTTTCTTT.